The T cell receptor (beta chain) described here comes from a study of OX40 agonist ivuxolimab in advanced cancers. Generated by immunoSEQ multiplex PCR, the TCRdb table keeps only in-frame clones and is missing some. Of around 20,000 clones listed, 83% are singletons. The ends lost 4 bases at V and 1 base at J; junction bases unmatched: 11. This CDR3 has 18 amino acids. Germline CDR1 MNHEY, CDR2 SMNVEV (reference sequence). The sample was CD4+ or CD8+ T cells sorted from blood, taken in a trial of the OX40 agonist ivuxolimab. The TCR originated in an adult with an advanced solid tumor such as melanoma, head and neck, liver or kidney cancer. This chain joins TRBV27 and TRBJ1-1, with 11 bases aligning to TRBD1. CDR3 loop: CASSSRDRGSISNTEAFF. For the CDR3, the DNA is TGTGCCAGCAGTTCCCGGGACAGGGGGTCCATATCGAACACTGAAGCTTTCTTT.